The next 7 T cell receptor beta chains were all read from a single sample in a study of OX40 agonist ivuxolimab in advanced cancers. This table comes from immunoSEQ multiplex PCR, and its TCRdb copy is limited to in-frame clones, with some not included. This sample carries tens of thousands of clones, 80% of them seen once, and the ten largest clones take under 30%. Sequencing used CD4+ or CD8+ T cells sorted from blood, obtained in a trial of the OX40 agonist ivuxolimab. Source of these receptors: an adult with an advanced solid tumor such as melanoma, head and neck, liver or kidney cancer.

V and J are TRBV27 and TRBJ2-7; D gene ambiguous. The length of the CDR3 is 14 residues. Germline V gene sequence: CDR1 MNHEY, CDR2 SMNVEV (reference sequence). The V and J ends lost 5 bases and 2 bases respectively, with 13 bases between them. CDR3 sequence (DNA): TGTGCCAGCAGTCCTAGATTCCCTGCCTACGAGCAGTACTTC. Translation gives CASSPRFPAYEQYF.

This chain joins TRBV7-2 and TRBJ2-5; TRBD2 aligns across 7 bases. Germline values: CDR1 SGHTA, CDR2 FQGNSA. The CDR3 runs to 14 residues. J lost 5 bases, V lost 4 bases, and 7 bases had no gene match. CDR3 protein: CASSSGLDSETQYF. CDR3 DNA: TGTGCCAGCAGCTCCGGACTAGATAGCGAGACCCAGTACTTC.

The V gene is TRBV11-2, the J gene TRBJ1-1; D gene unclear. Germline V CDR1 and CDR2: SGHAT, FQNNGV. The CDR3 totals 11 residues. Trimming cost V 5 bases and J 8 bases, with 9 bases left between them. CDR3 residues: CASSGGREAFF. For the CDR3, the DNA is TGTGCCAGCAGCGGTGGGAGGGAAGCTTTCTTT.

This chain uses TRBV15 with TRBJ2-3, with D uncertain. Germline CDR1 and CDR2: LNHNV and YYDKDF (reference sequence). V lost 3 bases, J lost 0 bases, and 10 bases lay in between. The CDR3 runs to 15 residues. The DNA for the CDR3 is TGTGCCACCAGCAGCTTTGCCGAGAGCACAGATACGCAGTATTTT. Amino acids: CATSSFAESTDTQYF.

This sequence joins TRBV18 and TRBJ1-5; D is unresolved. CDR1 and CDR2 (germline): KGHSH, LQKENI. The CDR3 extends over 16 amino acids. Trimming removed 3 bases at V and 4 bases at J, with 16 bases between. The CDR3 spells CASSPVATNNNQPQHF. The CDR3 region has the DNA TGTGCCAGCTCACCGGTGGCCACAAACAATAATCAGCCCCAGCATTTT.

This CDR3 reads CASSHPAQGHYGYTF. The CDR3 DNA reads TGCGCCAGCAGCCACCCCGCACAGGGCCACTATGGCTACACCTTC. The chain uses TRBV4-1 and TRBJ1-2, with D possibly being TRBD1 (6 bases). The CDR3 has 15 amino acids. V gave up 3 bases and J gave up 3 bases, with 14 bases separating them. The germline gives CDR1 MGHRA, CDR2 YSYEKL.

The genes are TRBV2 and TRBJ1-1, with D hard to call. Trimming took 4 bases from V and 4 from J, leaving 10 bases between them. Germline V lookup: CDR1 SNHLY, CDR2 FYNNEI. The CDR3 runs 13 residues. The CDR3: CASSASSFTEAFF. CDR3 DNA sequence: TGTGCCAGCAGTGCCTCGTCGTTCACTGAAGCTTTCTTT.